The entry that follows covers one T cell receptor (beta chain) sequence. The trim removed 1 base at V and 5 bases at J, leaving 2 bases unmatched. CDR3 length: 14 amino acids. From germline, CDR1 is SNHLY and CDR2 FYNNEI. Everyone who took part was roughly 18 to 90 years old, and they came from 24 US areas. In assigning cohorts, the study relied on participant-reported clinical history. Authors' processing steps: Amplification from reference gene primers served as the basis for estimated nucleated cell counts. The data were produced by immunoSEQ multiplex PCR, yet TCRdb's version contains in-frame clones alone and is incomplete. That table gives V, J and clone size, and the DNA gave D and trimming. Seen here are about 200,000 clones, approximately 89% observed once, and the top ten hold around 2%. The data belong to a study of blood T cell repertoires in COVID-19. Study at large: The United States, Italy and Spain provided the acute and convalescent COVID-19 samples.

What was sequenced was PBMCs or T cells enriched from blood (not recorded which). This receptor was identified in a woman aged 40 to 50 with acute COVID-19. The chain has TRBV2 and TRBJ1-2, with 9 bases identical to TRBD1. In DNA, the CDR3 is TGTGCCAGCAGTGAAGGGGGACAGGGTTATGGCTACACCTTC. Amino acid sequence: CASSEGGQGYGYTF.